This T cell receptor (beta chain) derives from a study of blood T cells in healthy people across ages. Details on this clonotype: Its antigen is currently unknown.

V was trimmed by 5 bases and J by 6 bases, leaving 10 bases between them. This CDR3 has 11 residues. Germline lookup yields CDR1 DFQATT and CDR2 SNEGSKA (reference sequence). Study-level findings and limits: Naive T cell percentage and TCR beta diversity correlated strongly.

Sample-barcoded 5' priming and a J-beta primer mix drove a second PCR of about 7 to 12 cycles. Through a template-switch adaptor with 12 random nucleotides, each cDNA molecule received a tag. Each CDR3 protein is one row after TCRdb ran MiXCR on the 5' RACE reads. The data contain roughly 1.7 million distinct CDR3 sequences, about 35% of them singletons. The rearrangement links TRBV20-1 to TRBJ1-1; no clear D gene. Material: blood. This clonotype originated in a woman aged 30 to 39 in good health. The CDR3 sequence: CSALVKSEAFF. CDR3 sequence (DNA): TGCAGTGCTTTGGTAAAGTCTGAAGCTTTCTTT.